Each of the 14 T cell receptor beta chains below was sequenced from the same sample in a study of early T cells in non-severe SARS-CoV-2 infection (dated by TCRdb to the early 2020s). Libraries came from 5' RACE. Sequencing was carried out with a NextSeq 500. Starting from the raw public reads, TCRdb applied fastp trimming at Q25, assembled clones with MiXCR and retained in-frame beta chains. Every CDR3 protein is listed once, alongside the most common genes and DNA of its rows. This sample gives around 40,000 distinct CDR3 sequences in total; 5.5% to 8% of them show up just once. The top ten hold around 25% of the sample. The input for sequencing was whole blood, taken at baseline. The receptor set was obtained from an adult who was a healthcare worker with PCR-confirmed SARS-CoV-2 infection or an uninfected control (not recorded which).

This clonotype has a count of ten or more. This sequence joins TRBV29-1 and TRBJ2-4; maybe TRBD2 (6 bases). The CDR3 extends over 13 amino acids. Trimming took 5 bases from V and 0 from J, leaving 8 bases between them. Germline CDR1 is SQVTM and CDR2 is ANQGSEA. The chain's CDR3 is CSVWDLAKNIQYF. The CDR3 DNA follows: TGCAGCGTTTGGGACTTAGCCAAAAACATTCAGTACTTC.

In this sample, this clonotype turned up many times. The chain has TRBV30 and TRBJ2-7; perhaps D is TRBD1 or TRBD2 (5 bases each). V was pared by 2 bases and J by 3 bases, with 11 bases between. The CDR3 spans 13 residues. In germline, CDR1 is GTSNPN, CDR2 SVGIG (reference sequence). The CDR3 reads CAWSRGEYYEQYF. Here the CDR3 DNA reads TGTGCCTGGAGTAGAGGGGAGTACTACGAGCAGTACTTC. The full variable domain, its missing parts supplied by reference TRBV30 and TRBJ2-7, is SQTIHQWPATLVQPVGSPLSLECTVEGTSNPNLYWYRQAAGRGLQLLFYSVGIGQISSEVPQNLSASRPQDRQFILSSKKLLLSDSGFYLCAWSRGEYYEQYFGPGTRLTVT.

The chain has TRBV7-6 and TRBJ1-2, with 7 positions matching TRBD1. The V gene end was trimmed by 7 bases and the J gene end by 4 bases; junction bases not matched to a gene: 21. Germline V CDR1 and CDR2: SGHVS, FNYEAQ. The CDR3 runs 18 residues. The DNA for the CDR3 is TGTGCCAGCACCGCAAAGCCCCCTCAGACAGGGATCTTCTATGGCTACACCTTC. Translating it yields CASTAKPPQTGIFYGYTF. Full variable domain (rest looked up from reference TRBV7-6 and TRBJ1-2): GAGVSQSPRYKVTKRGQDVALRCDPISGHVSLYWYRQALGQGPEFLTYFNYEAQQDKSGLPNDRFSAERPEGSISTLTIQRTEQRDSAMYRCASTAKPPQTGIFYGYTFGSGTRLTVV.

This clonotype was observed many times. The V gene is TRBV7-2, the J gene TRBJ1-5; D gene unclear. Per germline, CDR1 SGHTA and CDR2 FQGNSA. The CDR3 is 15 amino acids. V lost 5 bases and J lost 5, with 16 bases in between. This CDR3 is CASSREKSPYQPQHF. CDR3 coding DNA: TGTGCCAGCAGCCGAGAGAAGAGCCCGTATCAGCCCCAGCATTTT. Combining the CDR3 with reference TRBV7-2 and TRBJ1-5 gives the whole variable domain GAGVSQSPSNKVTEKGKDVELRCDPISGHTALYWYRQSLGQGLEFLIYFQGNSAPDKSGLPSDRFSAERTGGSVSTLTIQRTQQEDSAVYLCASSREKSPYQPQHFGDGTRLSIL.

The chain couples TRBV9 to TRBJ2-2, with D possibly called TRBD1 or TRBD2 (6 bases each). V gave up 1 base and J gave up 4 bases, with 14 bases separating them. CDR1 is SGDLS, CDR2 YYNGEE, per germline. The CDR3 sequence is 16 residues long. In DNA form, the CDR3 reads TGTGCCAGCAGCGTATCGGGAGCAGGGGCCACCGGGGAGCTGTTTTTT. Protein: CASSVSGAGATGELFF.

This clonotype was picked up a small number of times. The J gene is TRBJ2-1, the V gene TRBV20-1; possible D gene TRBD2, 6 bases. CDR3 size: 19 residues. Germline V gene lookup returns CDR1 DFQATT and CDR2 SNEGSKA (reference sequence). V was shortened by 0 bases and J by 0 bases, with 21 bases between the two germline ends. CDR3 DNA: TGCAGTGCTAGAGATTGGAGTAGCGGACGATCCGTCTCCTACAATGAGCAGTTCTTC. It codes for CSARDWSSGRSVSYNEQFF.

This clonotype showed up many times. The V gene is TRBV2, the J gene TRBJ1-5, with 7 bases matching TRBD1. J gave up 4 bases and V 5 bases, and 5 bases lay outside the gene matches. Germline CDR1 and CDR2: SNHLY and FYNNEI. CDR3 length: 14 amino acids. The CDR3 sequence is CASSSGQWNQPQHF. CDR3 nucleotides: TGTGCCAGCAGTTCGGGACAGTGGAATCAGCCCCAGCATTTT.

This clonotype was found many times. V usage is TRBV20-1 and J usage is TRBJ2-7, with a possible D match to TRBD2 (7 bases). V lost 6 bases to trimming and J lost 0 bases, with 15 bases between them. Looked up from germline, CDR1 is DFQATT and CDR2 is SNEGSKA (reference sequence). The CDR3 runs 14 residues. DNA for the CDR3: TGCAGTGCCGAGAGGGGGGGAGGCTCCTACGAGCAGTACTTC. The encoded protein is CSAERGGGSYEQYF.

Ten or more counts support this clonotype. The chain has TRBV20-1 and TRBJ2-2; 8 bases fit TRBD2. The CDR3 is 15 amino acids. The germline V gene encodes CDR1 DFQATT and CDR2 SNEGSKA (reference sequence). Unmatched junction bases numbered 2, after V lost 2 bases and J lost 0 bases. The CDR3 loop is CSARWREANTGELFF. The CDR3 DNA is TGCAGTGCTAGATGGCGGGAGGCGAACACCGGGGAGCTGTTTTTT.

This clonotype was seen many times. The chain has TRBV9 and TRBJ1-4, with 7 bases lining up with TRBD1. The CDR3 is made up of 15 amino acids. With V trimmed by 3 bases and J by 0 bases, 2 bases remained unmatched. Germline lookup yields CDR1 SGDLS and CDR2 YYNGEE. CDR3 DNA: TGTGCCAGCAGCGCCGGGACAGCAACTAATGAAAAACTGTTTTTT. It yields the protein CASSAGTATNEKLFF.

The table lists this clonotype with a few counts. The chain uses TRBV6-1 and TRBJ2-7, with a possible D match to TRBD2 (7 bases). Trimming cost V 10 bases and J 2 bases, with 15 bases left between them. The CDR3 covers 13 residues. The germline gives CDR1 MNHNS, CDR2 SASEGT. DNA for the CDR3: TGTGCCACCTCTTCGGGGGGCCCCTACGAGCAGTACTTC. Protein: CATSSGGPYEQYF.

The sample holds many counts of this clonotype. The rearrangement uses TRBV7-2 and TRBJ1-3; 7 bases align to TRBD1. The junction had 8 bases not matched to a gene; V was cut back by 4 bases and J by 8 bases. The CDR3 is made up of 14 amino acids. Germline CDR1 SGHTA, CDR2 FQGNSA. DNA of the CDR3: TGTGCCAGCAGCTCAAAGGGCCAGGGGGACACCATATATTTT. This sequence encodes CASSSKGQGDTIYF.

This clonotype was counted at least ten times. Its ends do not fully match the called genes, so a read error is possible. This chain uses TRBV28 with TRBJ2-7, with a tentative D call TRBD2 (6 bases). The CDR3 consists of 17 residues. In germline, CDR1 is MDHEN, CDR2 SYDVKM. The DNA of the CDR3 is TGCGCCAGCAGCCCCTCGGACGCCCGGGGGAAGAGCTACGAGCAGTACTTC. Protein sequence: CASSPSDARGKSYEQYF.

The V and J genes are TRBV19 and TRBJ2-7; the match to TRBD1 covers 8 bases. The germline CDR1 and CDR2 sequences are LNHDA and SQIVND (reference sequence). V trimming: 9 bases; J trimming: 2 bases; junction bases outside the gene matches: 9. The CDR3 has 14 amino acids. As DNA, the CDR3 is TGTGCCAGCAGTCCTGGACAGGGTACCTACGAGCAGTACTTC. Residues: CASSPGQGTYEQYF.